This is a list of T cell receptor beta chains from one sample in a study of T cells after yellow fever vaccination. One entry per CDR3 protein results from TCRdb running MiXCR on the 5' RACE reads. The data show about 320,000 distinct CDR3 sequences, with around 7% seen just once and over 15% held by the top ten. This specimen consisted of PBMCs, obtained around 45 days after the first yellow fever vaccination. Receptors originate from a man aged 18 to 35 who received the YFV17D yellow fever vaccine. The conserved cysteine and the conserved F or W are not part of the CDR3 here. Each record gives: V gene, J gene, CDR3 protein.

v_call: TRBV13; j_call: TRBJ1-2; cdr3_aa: ASSQGADNYGYT
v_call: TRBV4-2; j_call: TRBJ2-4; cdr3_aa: ASSQGTGLAKNIQY
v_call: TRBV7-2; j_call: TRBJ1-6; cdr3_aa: ASRTNNWGTRAPLH
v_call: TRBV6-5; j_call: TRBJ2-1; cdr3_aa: ASSFQGTGGSGEQF
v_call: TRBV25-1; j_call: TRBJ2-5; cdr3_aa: ASSDLTGTGVETQY
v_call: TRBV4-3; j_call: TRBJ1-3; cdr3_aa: ASSQDQSWASGNTIY
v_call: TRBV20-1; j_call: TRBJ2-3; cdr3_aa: SAREGGTSTDTQY
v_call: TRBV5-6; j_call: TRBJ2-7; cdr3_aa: ASSLTGAIFGGEQY
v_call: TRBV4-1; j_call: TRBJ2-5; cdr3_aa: ASSQDLSGWETQY
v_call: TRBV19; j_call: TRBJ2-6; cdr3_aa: ASRGPADSSGANVLT
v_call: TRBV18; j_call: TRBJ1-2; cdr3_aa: ASSPQGDNGYT
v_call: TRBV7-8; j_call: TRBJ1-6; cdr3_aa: ASSLGGSYNSPLH
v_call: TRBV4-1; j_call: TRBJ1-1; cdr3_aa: ASSQVEGYRGNTEAF
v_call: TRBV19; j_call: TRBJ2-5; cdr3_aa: ASSINRGETQY
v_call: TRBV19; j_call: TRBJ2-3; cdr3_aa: ASSSYGLAADTQY
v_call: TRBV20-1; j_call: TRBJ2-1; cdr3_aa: SASETQYNEQF
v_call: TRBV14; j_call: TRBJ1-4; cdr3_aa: ASSPLRVTNEKLF
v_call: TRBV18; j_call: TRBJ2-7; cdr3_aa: ASSTRVDEQY
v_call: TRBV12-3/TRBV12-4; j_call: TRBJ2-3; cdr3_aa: ASSPSGPTTDTQY
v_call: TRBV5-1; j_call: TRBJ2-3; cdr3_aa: ASSSGLADSDTQY
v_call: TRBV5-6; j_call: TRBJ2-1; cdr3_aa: ASSLDPSAVNEQF
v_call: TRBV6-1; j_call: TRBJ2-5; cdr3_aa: ASTVGGRQETQY
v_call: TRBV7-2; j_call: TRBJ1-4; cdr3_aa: ASSRSNEKLF
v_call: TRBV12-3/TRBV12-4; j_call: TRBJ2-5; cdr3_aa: ASSPSAGGETQY
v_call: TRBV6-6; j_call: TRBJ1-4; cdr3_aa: ASSYSGDRATNEKLF
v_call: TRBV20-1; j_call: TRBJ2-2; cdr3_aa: SARTGGSTGELF
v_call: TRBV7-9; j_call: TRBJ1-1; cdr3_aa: ASSPGGTQAF
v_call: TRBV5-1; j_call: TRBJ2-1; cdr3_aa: ASSFGVPSSYNEQF
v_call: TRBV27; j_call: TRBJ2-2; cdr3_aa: ATLLQGATGELF
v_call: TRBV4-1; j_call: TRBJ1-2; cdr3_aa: ASSPSRVLGYT
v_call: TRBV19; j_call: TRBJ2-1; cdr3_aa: ASSIGGRGGPDEQF
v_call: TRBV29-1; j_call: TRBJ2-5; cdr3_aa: SSRSRQGVETQY
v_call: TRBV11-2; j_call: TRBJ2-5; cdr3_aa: ASSQGLAGGLGQETQY
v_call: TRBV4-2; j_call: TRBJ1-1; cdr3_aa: ASSRAGSANTEAF
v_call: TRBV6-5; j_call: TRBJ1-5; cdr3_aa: ASSWSREEGNQPQH
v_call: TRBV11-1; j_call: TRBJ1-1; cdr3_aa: ASSFDTEAF
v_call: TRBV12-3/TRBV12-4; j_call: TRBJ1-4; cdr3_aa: ASSPRTGKLF
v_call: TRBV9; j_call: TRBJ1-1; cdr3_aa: ASSVAEGGTEAF
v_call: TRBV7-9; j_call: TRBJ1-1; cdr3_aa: ASSLNRVEAF
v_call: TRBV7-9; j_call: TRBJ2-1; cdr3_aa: ATSGDLAQF
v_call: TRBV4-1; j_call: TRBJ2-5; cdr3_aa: ASSQLGLLQETQY
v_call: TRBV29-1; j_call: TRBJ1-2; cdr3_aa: SAEGTHRGEGYT
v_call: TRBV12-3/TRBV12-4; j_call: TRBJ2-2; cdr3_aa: ASSKETGELF
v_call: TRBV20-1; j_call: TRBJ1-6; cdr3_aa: SAHEYGSGVYNSPLH
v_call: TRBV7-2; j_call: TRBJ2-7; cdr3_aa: ASSFRQGLYEQY
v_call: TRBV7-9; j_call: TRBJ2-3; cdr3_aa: ASTRSDPWDTQY
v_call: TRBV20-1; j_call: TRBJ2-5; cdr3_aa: SAKGLAGGPEETQY